This T cell receptor (beta chain) was sequenced for a study of blood T cell repertoires in COVID-19. Study-level background: Researchers got acute and convalescent COVID-19 samples from the United States, Italy and Spain.

Germline V gives CDR1 KGHSH, CDR2 LQKENI. The CDR3 is made up of 15 amino acids. Trimming left V 2 bases short and J 3 bases short, with 13 bases between. All enrollees were roughly 18 to 95 years old and from 25 or so US areas. Membership in each cohort depended on participant-reported clinical history. Donors in Cohort 3 who had recovered were those with two negative PCRs, healthcare professional clearance, or resolution of their symptoms. Only a few counts were recorded for this clone. Clones were sequenced by immunoSEQ multiplex PCR, and TCRdb holds only the in-frame ones, with some missing. The sample includes approximately 400,000 clones, 70% to 90% of them seen just once.

This receptor was obtained from a young woman who had recovered from COVID-19. Sequencing was done on a sample of PBMCs or T cells enriched from blood (not recorded which). The gene calls are TRBV18 and TRBJ1-2, with D maybe TRBD1 (6 bases). The CDR3 DNA is TGTGCCAGCTCACCAACCCCCGGGACATACTATGGCTACACCTTC. It is translated as CASSPTPGTYYGYTF.